The 8 T cell receptor beta chains listed next were all sequenced from one sample in a study of blood T cell repertoires in COVID-19. Here immunoSEQ multiplex PCR was the method, and the copy in TCRdb shows in-frame clones only, minus some. The data show 180,000 or so clones, approximately 83% seen once. The specimen was peripheral blood. Every receptor here comes from a man aged 60 to 69 with acute or convalescent COVID-19.

This clone was seen just once. The chain has TRBV2 and TRBJ2-7; D uncertain. CDR1 SNHLY and CDR2 FYNNEI come from the germline V gene. With 5 bases removed from V and 3 bases from J, the gap between germline ends came to 8 bases. CDR3 size: 12 residues. The CDR3 spells CASSLHSYEQYF. The CDR3 DNA is TGTGCCAGCAGTCTGCACAGCTACGAGCAGTACTTC.

This chain joins TRBV28 and TRBJ1-1; a possible D gene is TRBD1 (5 bases). This CDR3 has 14 amino acids. Trimming took 7 bases from V and 1 from J, leaving 13 bases between them. Germline V gives CDR1 MDHEN, CDR2 SYDVKM. The CDR3 nucleotides read TGTGCCAGCAATCTGGGGGGGACGAACACTGAAGCTTTCTTT. It translates to CASNLGGTNTEAFF.

V gene TRBV7-3 combines with J gene TRBJ1-1, with D possibly TRBD1 on 6 matching bases. CDR1 is SGHTA, CDR2 FQGTGA, per germline. Trimming removed 5 bases from V and 5 bases from J, with 18 bases in between. The CDR3 has 15 residues. CDR3 sequence: CASSPAAGVITEAFF. CDR3 nucleotide sequence: TGTGCCAGCAGCCCTGCCGCAGGGGTGATAACTGAAGCTTTCTTT.

The gene calls are TRBV14 and TRBJ2-2; a possible D gene is TRBD1 (6 bases). V lost 2 bases, J lost 8 bases, and 9 bases lay in between. The germline V gene encodes CDR1 SGHDN and CDR2 FVKESK. This CDR3 has 13 residues. The CDR3 bases are TGTGCCAGCAGCCAACAGGGACAAGGGGAGCTGTTTTTT. As protein: CASSQQGQGELFF.

V gene TRBV6-5 combines with J gene TRBJ2-5; 11 bases fit TRBD1. The CDR3 is 14 amino acids. V lost 6 bases to trimming and J lost 5 bases; unmatched junction nucleotides: 5. Per the germline V gene, CDR1 is MNHEY and CDR2 is SVGAGI. The CDR3 nucleotides are TGTGCCAGCAGAGGACAGGGGGCCGTCGAGACCCAGTACTTC. The encoded protein is CASRGQGAVETQYF.

The rearrangement uses TRBV28 and TRBJ2-1; D is unresolved. Germline loops: CDR1 MDHEN, CDR2 SYDVKM. Trimming removed 8 bases at V and 5 bases at J, with 16 bases between. This CDR3 region has 14 residues. The CDR3: CASASAIPDNEQFF. For the CDR3, the DNA is TGTGCCAGCGCCAGCGCGATTCCTGACAATGAGCAGTTCTTC.

This clone was observed once. The chain combines TRBV5-1 with TRBJ1-1; no firm D call. Looked up from germline, CDR1 is SGHRS and CDR2 is YFSETQ. The CDR3 consists of 12 residues. V was clipped by 3 bases and J by 8 bases, with 11 bases between them. The CDR3 here is CASSSGGREAFF. DNA for the CDR3: TGCGCCAGCAGCTCGGGTGGAAGGGAAGCTTTCTTT.

This chain connects TRBV2 to TRBJ1-2; 10 bases match TRBD1. The germline V gene encodes CDR1 SNHLY and CDR2 FYNNEI. V lost 4 bases, J lost 4 bases, and 9 bases stayed unmatched. This CDR3 comprises 16 residues. The CDR3 bases are TGTGCCAGCAGTGCCCGGGACAGGGGACCGGGCTATGGCTACACCTTC. Encoded protein: CASSARDRGPGYGYTF.